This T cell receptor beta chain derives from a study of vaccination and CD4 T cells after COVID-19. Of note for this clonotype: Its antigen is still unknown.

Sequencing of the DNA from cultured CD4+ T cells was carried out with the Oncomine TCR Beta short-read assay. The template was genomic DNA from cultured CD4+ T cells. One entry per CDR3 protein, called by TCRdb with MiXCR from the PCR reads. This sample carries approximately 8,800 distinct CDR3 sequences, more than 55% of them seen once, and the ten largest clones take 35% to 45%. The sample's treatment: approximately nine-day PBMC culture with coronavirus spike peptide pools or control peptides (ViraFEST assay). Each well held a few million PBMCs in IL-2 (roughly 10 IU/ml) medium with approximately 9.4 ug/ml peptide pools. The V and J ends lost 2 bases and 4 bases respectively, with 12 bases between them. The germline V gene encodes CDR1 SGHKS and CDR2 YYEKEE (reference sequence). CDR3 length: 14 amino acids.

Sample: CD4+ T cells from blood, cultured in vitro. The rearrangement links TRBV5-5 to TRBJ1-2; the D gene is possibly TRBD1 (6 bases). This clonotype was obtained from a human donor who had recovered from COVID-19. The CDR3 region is CASSLGGLGYGYTF. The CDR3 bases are TGTGCCAGCAGCTTAGGGGGACTAGGCTATGGCTACACCTTC.